This TCR beta chain came from a study of cytomegalovirus exposure and HLA in healthy donors. The CDR3 has 19 residues. V gave up 5 bases and J gave up 7 bases; unmatched junction bases: 23. Germline assignment: CDR1 SEHNR and CDR2 FQNEAQ (reference sequence). Findings of the study overall: The authors enumerated 150 to 200 TCR beta chains as linked to cytomegalovirus.

Worth noting for this clone: Its specificity is unknown.

The donors were part of the validation cohort, which consisted of more than 90 subjects and was separate from the first cohort of 666 subjects. The repertoire was sequenced with immunoSEQ multiplex PCR; TCRdb's copy has only in-frame clones and lacks some. The data contain 150,000 to 200,000 clones, 86% of them singletons. Sequencing input: PBMCs. The sequence was collected from a woman between 18 and 29 years old in good health and CMV-seronegative. The chain combines TRBV7-9 with TRBJ1-2, with 9 bases aligning to TRBD1. The CDR3, as DNA: TGTGCCAGCAGCACTCTCCCGGGACAGGGTTCAGTAGTTCCTGGTGGCTACACCTTC. Its protein product is CASSTLPGQGSVVPGGYTF. Full variable domain (outside the CDR3, taken from reference TRBV7-9 and TRBJ1-2): DTGVSQNPRHKITKRGQNVTFRCDPISEHNRLYWYRQTLGQGPEFLTYFQNEAQLEKSRLLSDRFSAERPKGSFSTLEIQRTEQGDSAMYLCASSTLPGQGSVVPGGYTFGSGTRLTVV.